These 2 T cell receptor beta chains share one sample of origin, sequenced in a study of cytomegalovirus exposure and HLA in healthy donors. Amplification used 60 Vbeta primers and 13 Jbeta primers. Sequencing used immunoSEQ multiplex PCR; TCRdb keeps in-frame clones, though not all of them. The repertoire holds approximately 110,000 clones, with 65% to 75% as singletons. The source material was PBMCs. These receptors came from a middle-aged woman in good health and CMV-seropositive.

The chain uses TRBV6-1 and TRBJ2-4; 7 bases fit TRBD1. Germline V gene data show CDR1 as MNHNS and CDR2 as SASEGT. Losses at the gene ends were 2 bases for V and 0 bases for J; bases not matched to a gene: 4. This CDR3 is built from 16 residues. In DNA form, the CDR3 reads TGTGCCAGCAGTGAATGGACAGGAGGAGCCAAAAACATTCAGTACTTC. This sequence encodes CASSEWTGGAKNIQYF.

A remark on this clone: A far larger clone is off by one base, so a read error is likely. The rearrangement uses TRBV5-4 and TRBJ2-7; possible D gene TRBD2, 5 bases. This CDR3 contains 13 residues. Trimming removed 4 bases from V and 2 bases from J, with 10 bases in between. Germline CDR1 is SGHNT and CDR2 is YYREEE (reference sequence). CDR3 protein: CASSTVEAYEQYF. The CDR3 DNA reads as TGTGCCAGCAGCACGGTGGAGGCCTACGAGCAGTACTTC.